The 30 T cell receptor beta chains below come from one sample, sequenced in a study of blood T cell repertoires in COVID-19. Data came from immunoSEQ multiplex PCR; TCRdb stores just in-frame clones and leaves some out. The sample consists of fewer than 35,000 clones, roughly 80% of them appearing once. Sequencing was done on a sample of peripheral blood. The receptors originated from a man older than 75 with active or convalescent COVID-19.

The gene calls are TRBV5-6 and TRBJ1-5; D ambiguous. Germline-derived CDR1 and CDR2 are SGHDT and YYEEEE. There are 13 residues in the CDR3. V lost 5 bases and J 4 bases, leaving 10 bases between the germline ends. The CDR3 region is CASSPGLNQPQHF. The DNA of the CDR3 is TGTGCCAGCAGTCCAGGACTGAATCAGCCCCAGCATTTT.

This sequence joins TRBV7-8 and TRBJ1-5; a possible D gene is TRBD1 (5 bases). The CDR3 is 15 residues long. CDR1 and CDR2 (germline): SGHVS, FQNEAQ. Trimming cost V 4 bases and J 6 bases, with 16 bases left between them. The CDR3 nucleotides are TGTGCCAGCAGCTCCGGGGGGGGAATTCCTCAGCCCCAGCATTTT. It is translated as CASSSGGGIPQPQHF.

This clone showed up just a few times. The CDR3: CASNPAVSYNEQFF. The CDR3 nucleotides read TGTGCCAGCAATCCAGCGGTATCATACAATGAGCAGTTCTTC. The gene calls are TRBV28 and TRBJ2-1; D is possibly TRBD2 (5 bases). Germline loops: CDR1 MDHEN, CDR2 SYDVKM. V lost 7 bases and J 4 bases, leaving 14 bases between the germline ends. This CDR3 has 14 amino acids.

The rearrangement uses TRBV20-1 and TRBJ1-5; D possibly corresponds to TRBD1 (5 bases). The V gene lost 3 bases and the J gene lost 4 bases, with 10 bases spanning the gap. The germline V gene encodes CDR1 DFQATT and CDR2 SNEGSKA (reference sequence). The CDR3 runs 13 residues. The CDR3 nucleotides are TGCAGTGCTAGTTCAGGGCCTAATCAGCCCCAGCATTTT. Its protein product is CSASSGPNQPQHF.

This clone was detected only once. V and J are TRBV6-5 and TRBJ2-1; a possible D gene is TRBD2 (6 bases). Trimming shortened V by 2 bases and J by 0 bases, and 8 bases separated the two germline ends. Germline CDR1 MNHEY, CDR2 SVGAGI. The CDR3 covers 15 residues. CDR3: CASSYASVSYNEQFF. The CDR3 DNA sequence: TGTGCCAGCAGTTACGCTAGCGTCTCCTACAATGAGCAGTTCTTC.

V and J are TRBV7-9 and TRBJ1-3, with D hard to call. Germline V gives CDR1 SEHNR, CDR2 FQNEAQ (reference sequence). This CDR3 has 16 residues. The V gene lost 0 bases and the J gene lost 0 bases, with 9 bases spanning the gap. The CDR3 DNA is TGTGCCAGCAGCTTAGCCGGTACTTACTCTGGAAACACCATATATTTT. It is translated as CASSLAGTYSGNTIYF.

Note on this clone: This clone may be a read error of a much larger clone one base away. The chain has TRBV7-3 and TRBJ1-5; D unclear. The germline CDR1 and CDR2 sequences are SGHTA and FQGTGA. Trimming left V 3 bases short and J 3 bases short, with 6 bases between. The CDR3 length is 13 residues. The CDR3 bases are TGTGCCAGCAGCTTTGAGTCCAATCAGCCCCAGCATTTT. It codes for CASSFESNQPQHF.

The rearrangement joins TRBV9 to TRBJ1-1; 8 nucleotides match TRBD1. The J segment lost 1 base and the V segment lost 3 bases, leaving 2 bases of the junction unmatched. The CDR3 is 14 amino acids. Germline CDR1 reads SGDLS; CDR2 reads YYNGEE. This CDR3 is CASSAGTGNTEAFF. Here the CDR3 DNA reads TGTGCCAGCAGCGCAGGGACAGGGAACACTGAAGCTTTCTTT. Together with reference TRBV9 and TRBJ1-1, the CDR3 gives the full variable domain: DSGVTQTPKHLITATGQRVTLRCSPRSGDLSVYWYQQSLDQGLQFLIQYYNGEERAKGNILERFSAQQFPDLHSELNLSSLELGDSALYFCASSAGTGNTEAFFGQGTRLTVV.

The V gene is TRBV3-1 (or the pseudogene TRBV3-2), the J gene TRBJ2-3; possibly TRBD2 for D (6 bases). This CDR3 has 14 amino acids. The V gene lost 1 base and the J gene lost 5 bases, with 10 bases spanning the gap. From germline, CDR1 is LGHDT and CDR2 YNNKEL (reference sequence). The CDR3 nucleotides are TGTGCCAGCAGCCAAGGGGGGGTCCAAGATACGCAGTATTTT. This sequence encodes CASSQGGVQDTQYF.

The chain links TRBV9 to TRBJ2-1; 8 bases match TRBD2. V was clipped by 6 bases and J by 0 bases; unmatched bases: 5. CDR1 and CDR2 (germline): SGDLS, YYNGEE. This CDR3 has 15 amino acids. Here the CDR3 reads CASTGGTSSYNEQFF. As DNA, the CDR3 is TGTGCCAGCACGGGCGGGACTAGCTCCTACAATGAGCAGTTCTTC.

A single count supports this clone. This chain connects TRBV19 to TRBJ2-1; maybe TRBD2 (5 bases). This CDR3 has 15 amino acids. In germline, CDR1 is LNHDA, CDR2 SQIVND (reference sequence). V lost 9 bases and J lost 1, with 16 bases in between. The CDR3, as DNA: TGTGCCAGCAGTCCGAGCGGAAAATCCTACAATGAGCAGTTCTTC. It is translated as CASSPSGKSYNEQFF.

The chain is built from TRBV28 and TRBJ1-4, with D perhaps TRBD1 (6 bases). Germline CDR1 MDHEN, CDR2 SYDVKM. The CDR3 loop spans 15 amino acids. The V end lost 4 bases, the J end lost 7 bases, and 16 bases lay between the germline ends. DNA for the CDR3: TGTGCCAGCAGTTCACCACAGGGTTTCGGTGAAAAACTGTTTTTT. This codes for CASSSPQGFGEKLFF.

The J gene is TRBJ2-1, the V gene TRBV3-1 (or the pseudogene TRBV3-2); D is uncertain. The CDR3 is made up of 12 amino acids. Trimming removed 6 bases from V and 9 bases from J, with 12 bases in between. The germline V gene encodes CDR1 LGHDT and CDR2 YNNKEL (reference sequence). The CDR3 here is CASSPPAGEQFF. In DNA form, the CDR3 reads TGTGCCAGCAGTCCACCGGCAGGTGAGCAGTTCTTC.

V gene TRBV5-1 combines with J gene TRBJ2-7; D gene unclear. CDR1 is SGHRS, CDR2 YFSETQ, per germline. This CDR3 spans 12 amino acids. The ends were cut back, 1 base at V and 2 bases at J, with 4 bases in the middle. The CDR3 DNA reads TGCGCCAGCAGCTTGCCAGCCTACGAGCAGTACTTC. This translates into CASSLPAYEQYF.

This chain connects TRBV7-8 to TRBJ1-5, with a weak D call TRBD1 (6 bases). Trimming pared 7 bases from V and 3 bases from J, leaving 13 bases between. The length of the CDR3 is 14 residues. CDR1 is SGHVS, CDR2 FQNEAQ, per germline. CDR3 DNA sequence: TGTGCCAGCACCTCAGGGGCTTACAATCAGCCCCAGCATTTT. Translated: CASTSGAYNQPQHF.

This chain connects TRBV19 to TRBJ2-3, with a tentative D call TRBD1 (5 bases). CDR1 LNHDA and CDR2 SQIVND come from the germline V gene (reference sequence). The CDR3 sequence is 15 residues long. The V end was cut by 1 base, the J end by 0 bases, with 8 bases between. CDR3 in DNA: TGTGCCAGTAGTATAGCAGGGTTTAGCACAGATACGCAGTATTTT. Protein sequence: CASSIAGFSTDTQYF. The full variable domain, rest sourced from reference TRBV19 and TRBJ2-3, is DGGITQSPKYLFRKEGQNVTLSCEQNLNHDAMYWYRQDPGQGLRLIYYSQIVNDFQKGDIAEGYSVSREKKESFPLTVTSAQKNPTAFYLCASSIAGFSTDTQYFGPGTRLTVL.

The chain uses TRBV6-5 and TRBJ2-1, with 9 positions matching TRBD2. V trimming: 10 bases; J trimming: 8 bases; junction bases outside the gene matches: 12. Germline lookup yields CDR1 MNHEY and CDR2 SVGAGI. The CDR3 has 14 amino acids. CDR3 loop: CATVGGRAGYEQFF. The DNA of the CDR3 is TGTGCCACCGTCGGCGGGAGGGCGGGGTATGAGCAGTTCTTC.

This clone was found a few times. The chain employs TRBV7-6 and TRBJ2-2; D is possibly TRBD2 (7 bases). From germline, CDR1 is SGHVS and CDR2 FNYEAQ. This CDR3 is 17 amino acids long. Trimming took off 4 bases at V and 4 bases at J, with 19 bases between the two ends. This CDR3 is CASSSPTGGPGTGELFF. Here the CDR3 DNA reads TGTGCCAGCAGCTCCCCCACCGGGGGGCCTGGCACCGGGGAGCTGTTTTTT.

This clone was detected only once. V usage is TRBV10-3 and J usage is TRBJ2-1; a possible D gene is TRBD2 (5 bases). The CDR3 contains 14 residues. Trimming stripped 2 bases from V and 5 bases from J, with 10 bases between. CDR1 ENHRY and CDR2 SYGVKD come from the germline V gene. In nucleotides, the CDR3 is TGTGCCATCAGTGAGCCCGGGGTTAACAATGAGCAGTTCTTC. It specifies CAISEPGVNNEQFF.

This clone has more than one count but fewer than ten. CDR3 amino acids: CASLGRGRSPLHF. In nucleotides, the CDR3 is TGTGCCAGCCTCGGCAGGGGGCGTTCACCCCTCCACTTT. J is TRBJ1-6 and V is TRBV7-2, with 8 bases fitting TRBD1. V shed 8 bases, J shed 9 bases, and the junction held 6 bases outside the gene matches. CDR1 is SGHTA and CDR2 is FQGNSA in the germline V gene. There are 13 residues in the CDR3.

The chain carries TRBV11-2 and TRBJ2-7; 10 bases fit TRBD1. The ends lost 5 bases at V and 3 bases at J; junction bases unmatched: 4. There are 14 residues in the CDR3. Germline CDR1 is SGHAT and CDR2 is FQNNGV. As DNA, the CDR3 is TGTGCCAGCAGCAAGTGGACAGGGGGCTACGAGCAGTACTTC. Protein product: CASSKWTGGYEQYF.

The V call is TRBV3-1 (or the pseudogene TRBV3-2), the J call TRBJ2-1; 9 bases fit TRBD1. V shed 3 bases and J 7 bases; nucleotides not matched to a gene: 4. This CDR3 region has 14 residues. Per the germline V gene, CDR1 is LGHDT and CDR2 is YNNKEL (reference sequence). DNA for the CDR3: TGTGCCAGCAGCCATTGGGACAGGGTTAATGAGCAGTTCTTC. Encoded protein: CASSHWDRVNEQFF.

This clone was seen just once. The rearrangement joins TRBV4-1 to TRBJ2-5; 9 nucleotides line up with TRBD1. J gave up 4 bases and V 1 base, and 7 bases lay outside the gene matches. CDR1 is MGHRA and CDR2 is YSYEKL in the germline V gene. CDR3 length: 16 residues. The CDR3 loop is CASSQGGQGIAETQYF. CDR3 sequence (DNA): TGCGCCAGCAGCCAAGGGGGACAGGGCATCGCAGAGACCCAGTACTTC.

In nucleotides, the CDR3 is TGTGCCAGCAGCTTGCAGGGTCGAGAGCAGTACTTC. Its protein product is CASSLQGREQYF. This chain links TRBV5-4 with TRBJ2-7; a weak D match, TRBD1 (5 bases). V lost 1 base, J lost 7 bases, and 9 bases lay in between. This CDR3 is built from 12 residues. Germline V lookup: CDR1 SGHNT, CDR2 YYREEE (reference sequence). The full variable domain, completed using reference TRBV5-4 and TRBJ2-7, is ETGVTQSPTHLIKTRGQQVTLRCSSQSGHNTVSWYQQALGQGPQFIFQYYREEENGRGNFPPRFSGLQFPNYSSELNVNALELDDSALYLCASSLQGREQYFGPGTRLTVT.

V gene TRBV5-4 combines with J gene TRBJ2-5; tentative D call: TRBD2 (6 bases). Germline V gene lookup returns CDR1 SGHNT and CDR2 YYREEE (reference sequence). The CDR3 runs to 14 residues. Trimming pared 2 bases from V and 5 bases from J, leaving 13 bases between. The CDR3 DNA is TGTGCCAGCAGCTTTGGAGGAGGGAAGGAGACCCAGTACTTC. This sequence encodes CASSFGGGKETQYF.

The table lists this clone with a few counts. The V gene is TRBV11-3, the J gene TRBJ2-1; D call uncertain. CDR3 size: 14 residues. The germline V and J ends were trimmed by 3 bases and 5 bases, with 11 bases remaining between them. Germline V CDR1 and CDR2: SGHNT, YENEEA. The chain's CDR3 is CASSLRATHNEQFF. For the CDR3, the DNA is TGTGCCAGCAGCTTGAGAGCGACCCACAATGAGCAGTTCTTC.

The V call is TRBV19, the J call TRBJ2-1; TRBD2 matches 8 bases. This CDR3 spans 15 amino acids. Per the germline V gene, CDR1 is LNHDA and CDR2 is SQIVND (reference sequence). The ends lost 1 base at V and 5 bases at J; junction bases unmatched: 4. DNA for the CDR3: TGTGCCAGTAGTATAGCAGCGGGGGCCGACAATGAGCAGTTCTTC. Translation: CASSIAAGADNEQFF. Variable domain in full (rest from reference TRBV19 and TRBJ2-1): DGGITQSPKYLFRKEGQNVTLSCEQNLNHDAMYWYRQDPGQGLRLIYYSQIVNDFQKGDIAEGYSVSREKKESFPLTVTSAQKNPTAFYLCASSIAAGADNEQFFGPGTRLTVL.

V and J are TRBV2 and TRBJ2-1; 9 bases fit TRBD2. Germline V lookup: CDR1 SNHLY, CDR2 FYNNEI. The CDR3 covers 15 residues. The junction had 4 bases not matched to a gene; V was cut back by 7 bases and J by 0 bases. The CDR3 is CASNLAGSSYNEQFF. The DNA of the CDR3 is TGTGCCAGCAACCTAGCGGGAAGCTCCTACAATGAGCAGTTCTTC.

This chain uses TRBV28 with TRBJ2-5; D is unresolved. CDR1 is MDHEN, CDR2 SYDVKM, per germline. The CDR3 totals 12 residues. Trimming took 4 bases from V and 4 from J, leaving 7 bases between them. The CDR3 DNA reads TGTGCCAGCAGTTATAGCTTAGAGACCCAGTACTTC. It translates to CASSYSLETQYF.

The genes are TRBV5-4 and TRBJ2-3, with 8 bases matching TRBD2. This CDR3 has 15 residues. V shed 3 bases and J 5 bases; nucleotides not matched to a gene: 8. Germline values: CDR1 SGHNT, CDR2 YYREEE (reference sequence). DNA of the CDR3: TGTGCCAGCAGCTCTCGAGCGGGAGTTATAGATACGCAGTATTTT. It encodes CASSSRAGVIDTQYF.